The T cell receptor (beta chain) described here comes from a study of control samples from healthy donors and cancer patients. Sequenced by immunoSEQ multiplex PCR; TCRdb stores in-frame clones only, minus some. The sample lists some 48,000 clones, over 90% seen once, with around a quarter in the top ten. The CDR3 is 15 amino acids. For this clone: Other nucleotide sequences from this sample produce the same CDR3.

The chain has TRBV21-1 and TRBJ2-2; TRBD2 is the table's D call and was not checked against the DNA. TRBV21-1 is flagged as a pseudogene. Material for sequencing was PBMCs. The clonotype originates from a woman between 45 and 65 years old with head and neck cancer. For the CDR3, the DNA is TGTGCCAGCAGCAAAGGGGCGGGTCGAACCGGGGAGCTGTTTTTT. Translated, it gives CASSKGAGRTGELFF.